A single TCR beta chain is shown here with its context. Its antigen remains unknown. Repertoires were generated with immunoSEQ multiplex PCR, while TCRdb's copy carries only in-frame clones and drops some. The sample contains under 95,000 clones, roughly nine tenths of which appear only once. The data belong to a study of T cell responses to AZD1222 COVID-19 vaccine. The study's findings and limits: Females outnumbered males among donors, who were mostly white British; clonal diversity was possibly underestimated. Scientists sampled the repertoires only once the peak T cell response had passed.

The CDR3 runs to 14 residues. CDR1 is SGHTS and CDR2 is YDEGEE in the germline V gene. V lost 1 base and J 4 bases, leaving 8 bases between the germline ends. The sample consisted of peripheral blood, taken on day 0 of AZD1222 vaccination. This TCR derives from an adult in good health. The chain combines TRBV5-8 with TRBJ2-2; D uncertain. The CDR3 is CASSLRKVTGELFF. In DNA form, the CDR3 reads TGTGCCAGCAGCTTGCGCAAGGTCACCGGGGAGCTGTTTTTT.